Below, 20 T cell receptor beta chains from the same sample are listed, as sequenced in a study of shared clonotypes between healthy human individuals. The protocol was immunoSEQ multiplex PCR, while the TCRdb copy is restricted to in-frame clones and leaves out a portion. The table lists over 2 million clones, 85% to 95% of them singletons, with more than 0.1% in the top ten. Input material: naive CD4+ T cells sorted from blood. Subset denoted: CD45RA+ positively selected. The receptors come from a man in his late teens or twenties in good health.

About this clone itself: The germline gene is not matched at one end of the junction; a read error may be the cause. The CDR3 sequence is CASSLRQGSMETQYF. CDR3 bases: TGTGCTAGCAGCCTTAGACAGGGGAGTATGGAGACCCAGTACTTC. The chain has TRBV7-7 and TRBJ2-5; 8 bases align to TRBD1. The germline gives CDR1 SSHAT, CDR2 FNYEAQ (reference sequence). The CDR3 spans 15 residues.

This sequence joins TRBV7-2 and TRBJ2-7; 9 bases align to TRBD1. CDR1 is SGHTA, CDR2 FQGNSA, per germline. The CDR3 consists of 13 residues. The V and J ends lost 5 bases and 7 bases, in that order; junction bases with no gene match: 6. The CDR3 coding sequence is TGTGCCAGCAGCCAAGGGACAGGGCGGGAGCAGTACTTC. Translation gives CASSQGTGREQYF.

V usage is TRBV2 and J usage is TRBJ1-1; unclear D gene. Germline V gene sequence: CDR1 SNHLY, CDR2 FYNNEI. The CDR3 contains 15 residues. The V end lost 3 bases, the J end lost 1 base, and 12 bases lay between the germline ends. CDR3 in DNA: TGTGCCAGCAGTGAGTCTCGACAAACGAACACTGAAGCTTTCTTT. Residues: CASSESRQTNTEAFF. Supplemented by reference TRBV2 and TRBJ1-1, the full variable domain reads EPEVTQTPSHQVTQMGQEVILRCVPISNHLYFYWYRQILGQKVEFLVSFYNNEISEKSEIFDDQFSVERPDGSNFTLKIRSTKLEDSAMYFCASSESRQTNTEAFFGQGTRLTVV.

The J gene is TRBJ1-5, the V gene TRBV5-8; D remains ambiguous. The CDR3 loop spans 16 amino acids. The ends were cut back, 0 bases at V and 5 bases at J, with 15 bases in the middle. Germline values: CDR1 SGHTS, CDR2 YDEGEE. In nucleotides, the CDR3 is TGTGCCAGCAGCTTGGTGGCAGTGGAGTCTTATCAGCCCCAGCATTTT. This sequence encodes CASSLVAVESYQPQHF.

CDR3 in amino acids: CASSLFPGQGENGYTF. The CDR3 DNA sequence: TGTGCCAGCTCACTCTTCCCGGGACAGGGGGAGAATGGCTACACCTTC. The V gene is TRBV18, the J gene TRBJ1-2; 11 bases align to TRBD1. CDR1 KGHSH and CDR2 LQKENI come from the germline V gene. The CDR3 contains 16 residues. Unmatched junction bases numbered 10, after V lost 4 bases and J lost 6 bases.

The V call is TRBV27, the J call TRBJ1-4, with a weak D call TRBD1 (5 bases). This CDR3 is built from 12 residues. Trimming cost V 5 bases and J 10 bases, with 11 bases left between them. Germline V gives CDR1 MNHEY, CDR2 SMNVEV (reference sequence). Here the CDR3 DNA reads TGTGCCAGCAGTCCCTCGGGGGGAAAACTGTTTTTT. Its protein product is CASSPSGGKLFF. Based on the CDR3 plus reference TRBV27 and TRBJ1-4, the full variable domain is EAQVTQNPRYLITVTGKKLTVTCSQNMNHEYMSWYRQDPGLGLRQIYYSMNVEVTDKGDVPEGYKVSRKEKRNFPLILESPSPNQTSLYFCASSPSGGKLFFGSGTQLSVL.

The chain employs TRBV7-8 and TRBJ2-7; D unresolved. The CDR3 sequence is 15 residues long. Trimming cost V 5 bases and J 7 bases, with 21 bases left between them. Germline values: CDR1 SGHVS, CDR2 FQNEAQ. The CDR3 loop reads CASSPSDAYAREQYF. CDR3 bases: TGTGCCAGCAGCCCCAGCGATGCCTACGCGAGGGAGCAGTACTTC.

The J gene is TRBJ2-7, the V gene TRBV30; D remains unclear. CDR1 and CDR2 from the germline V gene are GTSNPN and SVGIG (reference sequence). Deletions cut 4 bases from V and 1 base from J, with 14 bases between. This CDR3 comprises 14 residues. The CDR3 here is CAWKRHSKSYEQYF. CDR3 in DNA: TGTGCCTGGAAAAGACACAGCAAATCCTACGAGCAGTACTTC.

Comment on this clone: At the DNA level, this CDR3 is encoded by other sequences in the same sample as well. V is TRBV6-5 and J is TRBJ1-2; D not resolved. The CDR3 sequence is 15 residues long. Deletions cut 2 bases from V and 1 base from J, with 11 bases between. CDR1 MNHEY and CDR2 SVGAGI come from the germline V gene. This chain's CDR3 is CASSYGSGNNYGYTF. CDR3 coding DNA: TGTGCCAGCAGTTACGGCAGCGGAAATAACTATGGCTACACCTTC.

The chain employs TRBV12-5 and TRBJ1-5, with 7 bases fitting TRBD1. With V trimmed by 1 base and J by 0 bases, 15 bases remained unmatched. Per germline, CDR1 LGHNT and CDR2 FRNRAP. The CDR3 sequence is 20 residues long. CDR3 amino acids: CASGLGFFGRGDYSNQPQHF. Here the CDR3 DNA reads TGTGCTAGTGGTTTGGGCTTTTTCGGCAGGGGGGATTATAGCAATCAGCCCCAGCATTTT.

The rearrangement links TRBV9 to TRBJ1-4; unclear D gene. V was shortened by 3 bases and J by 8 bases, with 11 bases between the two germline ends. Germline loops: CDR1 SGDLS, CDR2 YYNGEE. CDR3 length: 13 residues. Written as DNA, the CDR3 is TGTGCCAGCAGCGGAGGGATGGACGAAAAACTGTTTTTT. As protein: CASSGGMDEKLFF.

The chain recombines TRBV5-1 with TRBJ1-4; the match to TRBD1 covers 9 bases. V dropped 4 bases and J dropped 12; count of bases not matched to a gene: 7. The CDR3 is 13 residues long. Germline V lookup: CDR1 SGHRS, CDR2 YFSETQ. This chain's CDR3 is CASSIGTGPELFF. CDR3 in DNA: TGCGCCAGCAGCATAGGGACAGGGCCGGAACTGTTTTTT.

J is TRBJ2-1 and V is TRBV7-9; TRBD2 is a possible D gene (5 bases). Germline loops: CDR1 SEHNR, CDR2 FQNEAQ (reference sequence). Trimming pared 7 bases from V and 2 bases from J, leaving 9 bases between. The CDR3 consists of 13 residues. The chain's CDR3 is CASTYGTYNEQFF. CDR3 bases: TGTGCCAGCACCTACGGGACCTACAATGAGCAGTTCTTC. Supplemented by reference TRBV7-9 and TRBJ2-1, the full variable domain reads DTGVSQNPRHKITKRGQNVTFRCDPISEHNRLYWYRQTLGQGPEFLTYFQNEAQLEKSRLLSDRFSAERPKGSFSTLEIQRTEQGDSAMYLCASTYGTYNEQFFGPGTRLTVL.

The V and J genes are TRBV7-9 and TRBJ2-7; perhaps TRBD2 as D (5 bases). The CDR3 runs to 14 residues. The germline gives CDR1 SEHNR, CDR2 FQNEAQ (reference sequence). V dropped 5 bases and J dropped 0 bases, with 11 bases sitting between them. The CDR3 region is CASSPTRASYEQYF. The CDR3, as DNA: TGTGCCAGCAGCCCCACGAGGGCCTCCTACGAGCAGTACTTC.

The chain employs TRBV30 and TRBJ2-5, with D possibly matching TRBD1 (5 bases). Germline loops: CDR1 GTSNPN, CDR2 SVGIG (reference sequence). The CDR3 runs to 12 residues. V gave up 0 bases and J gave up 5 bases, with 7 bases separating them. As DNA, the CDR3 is TGTGCCTGGAGTGTCAAGGGGGAGACCCAGTACTTC. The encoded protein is CAWSVKGETQYF. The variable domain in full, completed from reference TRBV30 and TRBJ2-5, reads SQTIHQWPATLVQPVGSPLSLECTVEGTSNPNLYWYRQAAGRGLQLLFYSVGIGQISSEVPQNLSASRPQDRQFILSSKKLLLSDSGFYLCAWSVKGETQYFGPGTRLLVL.

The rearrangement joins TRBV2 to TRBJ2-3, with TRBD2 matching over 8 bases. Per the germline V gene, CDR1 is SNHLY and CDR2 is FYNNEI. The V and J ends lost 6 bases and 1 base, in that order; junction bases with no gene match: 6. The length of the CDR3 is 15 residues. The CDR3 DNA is TGTGCCAGCAGCGCGGGACTAGGGGGCACAGATACGCAGTATTTT. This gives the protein CASSAGLGGTDTQYF.

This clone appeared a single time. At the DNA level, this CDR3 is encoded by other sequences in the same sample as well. In DNA, the CDR3 is TGTGCCAGCAGTTACGGGGGAAGCTCCTACAATGAGCAGTTCTTC. As protein: CASSYGGSSYNEQFF. This chain connects TRBV6-5 to TRBJ2-1; D may correspond to TRBD1 or TRBD2 (5 bases each). This CDR3 is built from 15 residues. Germline V gene sequence: CDR1 MNHEY, CDR2 SVGAGI. Trimming took 2 bases from V and 0 from J, leaving 8 bases between them.

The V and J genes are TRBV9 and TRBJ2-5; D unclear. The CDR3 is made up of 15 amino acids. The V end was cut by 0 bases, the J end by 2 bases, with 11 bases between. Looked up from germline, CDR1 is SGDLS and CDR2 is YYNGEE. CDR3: CASSVAPTEQETQYF. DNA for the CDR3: TGTGCCAGCAGCGTAGCCCCGACCGAACAAGAGACCCAGTACTTC.

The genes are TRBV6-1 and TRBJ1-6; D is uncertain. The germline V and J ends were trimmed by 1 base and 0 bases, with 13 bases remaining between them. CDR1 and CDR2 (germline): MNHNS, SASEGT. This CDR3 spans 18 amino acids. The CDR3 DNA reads TGTGCCAGCAGTGAAGAAGGGTTCAGATTCTCCTATAATTCACCCCTCCACTTT. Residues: CASSEEGFRFSYNSPLHF.

DNA for the CDR3: TGTGCCACCTTCGTCGGGACAGGGGGCGCGAGTGGTGGCTACACCTTC. Its protein product is CATFVGTGGASGGYTF. The chain employs TRBV10-3 and TRBJ1-2, with TRBD1 identical over 12 bases. Germline V gene data show CDR1 as ENHRY and CDR2 as SYGVKD. The J segment lost 7 bases and the V segment lost 10 bases, leaving 16 bases of the junction unmatched. This CDR3 region has 16 residues.